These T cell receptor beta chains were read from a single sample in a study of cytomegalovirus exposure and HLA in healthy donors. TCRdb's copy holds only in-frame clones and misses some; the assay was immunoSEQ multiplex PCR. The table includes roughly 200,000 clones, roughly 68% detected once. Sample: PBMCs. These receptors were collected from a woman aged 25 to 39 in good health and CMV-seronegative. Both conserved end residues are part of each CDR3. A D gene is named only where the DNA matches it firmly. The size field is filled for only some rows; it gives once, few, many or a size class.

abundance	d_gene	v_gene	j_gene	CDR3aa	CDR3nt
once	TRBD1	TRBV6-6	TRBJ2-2	CASSYDRGPGELFF	TGTGCCAGCAGTTACGACAGGGGGCCCGGGGAGCTGTTTTTT
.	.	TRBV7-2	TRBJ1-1	CASSTSRQNEAFF	TGTGCCAGCAGCACCTCAAGACAGAACGAAGCTTTCTTT
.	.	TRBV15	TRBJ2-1	CATSRAGTLYNEQFF	TGTGCCACCAGCAGAGCGGGAACTCTATACAATGAGCAGTTCTTC
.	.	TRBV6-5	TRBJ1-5	CASSPDSNQPQHF	TGTGCCAGCAGTCCAGATAGCAATCAGCCCCAGCATTTT
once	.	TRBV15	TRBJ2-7	CATSFRRTGWAYEQYF	TGTGCCACCAGCTTCAGGCGAACAGGTTGGGCCTACGAGCAGTACTTC
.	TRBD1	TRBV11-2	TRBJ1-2	CASSLGPPTGDGYTF	TGTGCCAGCAGCTTAGGTCCCCCGACAGGGGACGGCTACACCTTC
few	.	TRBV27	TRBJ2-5	CASSLIGVGETQYF	TGTGCCAGCAGTTTAATCGGGGTAGGAGAGACCCAGTACTTC
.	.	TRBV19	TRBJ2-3	CASSMSTDTQYF	TGTGCCAGTAGTATGTCAACAGATACGCAGTATTTT
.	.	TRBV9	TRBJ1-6	CASSSRLLNSPLHF	TGTGCCAGCAGCTCAAGACTGCTCAATTCACCCCTCCACTTT
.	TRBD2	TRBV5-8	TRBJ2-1	CASSLTRIAGGPRGEQFF	TGTGCCAGCAGCTTGACCCGTATAGCGGGAGGGCCTCGGGGTGAGCAGTTCTTC
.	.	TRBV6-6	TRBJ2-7	CASRISGGKDEQYF	TGTGCCAGCAGGATTAGCGGTGGTAAAGACGAGCAGTACTTC
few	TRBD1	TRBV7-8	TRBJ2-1	CASSPYLDRGLYNEQFF	TGTGCCAGCAGCCCATATCTGGACAGGGGACTTTACAATGAGCAGTTCTTC
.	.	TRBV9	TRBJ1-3	CASSNAPSSGNTIYF	TGTGCCAGCAGCAACGCCCCGAGCTCTGGAAACACCATATATTTT
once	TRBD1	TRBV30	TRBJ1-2	CAWTGQASGDVLGYTF	TGTGCCTGGACTGGACAGGCCTCGGGGGATGTGTTAGGCTACACCTTC
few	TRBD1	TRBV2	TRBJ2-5	CASSEGGTGQETQYF	TGTGCCAGCAGTGAGGGGGGGACAGGGCAAGAGACCCAGTACTTC
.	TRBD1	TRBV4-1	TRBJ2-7	CASSQVGQSYEQYF	TGCGCCAGCAGCCAAGTGGGACAGTCCTACGAGCAGTACTTC
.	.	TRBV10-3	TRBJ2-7	CAISESNRDRGEQYF	TGTGCCATCAGTGAGTCAAACCGAGATCGGGGCGAGCAGTACTTC
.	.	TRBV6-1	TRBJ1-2	CASSENRAGPRYGYTF	TGTGCCAGCAGTGAAAATCGGGCAGGGCCTCGGTATGGCTACACCTTC
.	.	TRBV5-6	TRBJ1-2	CASSPGRNYGYTF	TGTGCCAGCAGCCCGGGGAGAAACTATGGCTACACCTTC
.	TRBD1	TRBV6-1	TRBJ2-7	CASRATGDEQYF	TGTGCCAGCAGGGCAACAGGGGACGAGCAGTACTTC
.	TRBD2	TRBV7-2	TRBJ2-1	CASSLGIAGVKGEQFF	TGTGCCAGCAGCTTAGGGATAGCGGGAGTGAAAGGTGAGCAGTTCTTC
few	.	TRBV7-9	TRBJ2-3	CASSLPTQHRTSTDTQYF	TGTGCCAGCAGCCTCCCCACCCAACACAGGACGAGCACAGATACGCAGTATTTT
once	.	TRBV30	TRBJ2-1	CAWHLLGNNEQFF	TGTGCCTGGCACTTACTAGGGAACAATGAGCAGTTCTTC
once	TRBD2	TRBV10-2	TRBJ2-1	CASSENKGLAGGVSYNEQFF	TGCGCCAGCAGTGAGAATAAAGGACTAGCGGGAGGAGTAAGCTACAATGAGCAGTTCTTC
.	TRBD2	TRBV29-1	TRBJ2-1	CSVGGGLAGPSYNEQFF	TGCAGCGTTGGGGGGGGACTAGCGGGACCTTCCTACAATGAGCAGTTCTTC
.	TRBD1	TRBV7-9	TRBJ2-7	CASSGRRVTGSIDEQYF	TGTGCCAGCAGCGGACGACGGGTGACAGGGAGCATAGACGAGCAGTACTTC
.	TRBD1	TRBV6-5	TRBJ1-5	CASSRGGQGGQPQHF	TGTGCCAGCAGTAGGGGCGGACAGGGCGGTCAGCCCCAGCATTTT
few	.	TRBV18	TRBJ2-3	CASSPRQTSTDTQYF	TGTGCCAGCTCACCACGTCAGACTAGCACAGATACGCAGTATTTT
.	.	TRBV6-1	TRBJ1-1	CASSEMGQENTEAFF	TGTGCCAGCAGTGAAATGGGACAAGAGAACACTGAGGCTTTCTTT
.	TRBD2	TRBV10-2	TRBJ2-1	CASSEAGLAYNEQFF	TGCGCCAGCAGTGAGGCGGGACTAGCGTACAATGAGCAGTTCTTC
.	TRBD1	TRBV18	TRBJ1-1	CASSPPGTGRFTEAFF	TGTGCCAGCTCACCACCTGGGACAGGGCGGTTCACTGAAGCTTTCTTT
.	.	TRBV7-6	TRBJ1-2	CASSLGGGHPPRGYTF	TGTGCCAGCAGCTTAGGGGGGGGACATCCCCCACGTGGCTACACCTTC
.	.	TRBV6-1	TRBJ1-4	CASSDSRMGKLFF	TGTGCCAGCAGTGACTCGCGGATGGGAAAACTGTTTTTT
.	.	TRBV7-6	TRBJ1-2	CASSLDRDGYTF	TGTGCCAGCAGCTTAGACAGGGATGGCTACACCTTC
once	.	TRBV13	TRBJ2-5	CASSKTRGILEETQYF	TGTGCCAGCAGCAAAACTCGGGGGATCCTTGAAGAGACCCAGTACTTC
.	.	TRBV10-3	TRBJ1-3	CASRGWEHSGNTIYF	TGTGCCAGTAGAGGGTGGGAACACTCTGGAAACACCATATATTTT
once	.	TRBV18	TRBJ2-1	CASSPWDFHNEQFF	TGTGCCAGCTCACCTTGGGACTTCCACAATGAGCAGTTCTTC
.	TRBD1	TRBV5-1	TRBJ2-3	CASSLAGQGLDTQYF	TGCGCCAGCAGCTTGGCGGGACAGGGTCTAGATACGCAGTATTTT
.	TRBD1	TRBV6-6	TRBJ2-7	CASSHTGGNYEQYF	TGTGCCAGCAGCCATACAGGGGGGAACTACGAGCAGTACTTC
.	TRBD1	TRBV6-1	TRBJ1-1	CASSDRGRVNTEAFF	TGTGCCAGCAGTGACAGGGGGCGGGTGAACACTGAAGCTTTCTTT
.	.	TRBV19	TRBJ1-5	CASSIGGSQPQHF	TGTGCCAGTAGTATTGGGGGCTCTCAGCCCCAGCATTTT
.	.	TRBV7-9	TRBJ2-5	CASTNGQGSNQETQYF	TGTGCCAGCACCAACGGGCAGGGCTCGAACCAAGAGACCCAGTACTTC
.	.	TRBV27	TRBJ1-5	CASSLNFRYQPQHF	TGTGCCAGCAGTTTAAATTTCAGGTATCAGCCCCAGCATTTT
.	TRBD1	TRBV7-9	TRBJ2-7	CASSWTGHYEQYF	TGTGCCAGCAGCTGGACAGGCCACTACGAGCAGTACTTC
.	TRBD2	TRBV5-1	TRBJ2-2	CASSSSGLAGELFF	TGCGCCAGCAGCAGTTCGGGACTAGCGGGGGAGCTGTTTTTT
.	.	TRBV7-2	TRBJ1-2	CASSLGGPGYTF	TGTGCCAGCAGCTTAGGGGGCCCTGGCTACACCTTC
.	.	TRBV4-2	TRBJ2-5	CASSQDLEAQYF	TGTGCCAGCAGCCAAGATCTAGAAGCGCAGTACTTC
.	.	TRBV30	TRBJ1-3	CASTVGRAGNTIYF	TGTGCCTCTACGGTCGGGAGAGCCGGAAACACCATATATTTT
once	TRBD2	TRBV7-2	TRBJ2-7	CASSSGTSGRDF	TGTGCCAGCAGCTCCGGGACTAGCGGACGGGACTTC
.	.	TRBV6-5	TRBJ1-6	CATQRGFGSPLHF	TGTGCCACCCAGCGGGGTTTCGGCTCACCCCTCCACTTT